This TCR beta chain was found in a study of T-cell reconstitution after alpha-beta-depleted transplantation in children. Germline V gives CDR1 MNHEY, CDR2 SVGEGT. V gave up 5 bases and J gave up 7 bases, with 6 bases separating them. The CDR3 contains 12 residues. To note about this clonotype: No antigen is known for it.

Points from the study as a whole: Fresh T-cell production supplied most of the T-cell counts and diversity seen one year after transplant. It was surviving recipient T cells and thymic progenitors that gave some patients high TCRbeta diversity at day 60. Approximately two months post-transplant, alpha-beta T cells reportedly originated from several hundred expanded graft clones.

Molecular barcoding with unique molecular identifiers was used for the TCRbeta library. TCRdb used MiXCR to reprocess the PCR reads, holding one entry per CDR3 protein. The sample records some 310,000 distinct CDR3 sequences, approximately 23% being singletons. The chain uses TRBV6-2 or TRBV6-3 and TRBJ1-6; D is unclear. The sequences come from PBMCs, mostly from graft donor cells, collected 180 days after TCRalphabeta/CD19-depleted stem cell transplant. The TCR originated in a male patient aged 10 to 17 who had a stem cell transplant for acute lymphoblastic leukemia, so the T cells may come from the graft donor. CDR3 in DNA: TGTGCCAGCAGTCTATTCAATTCACCCCTCCACTTT. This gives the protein CASSLFNSPLHF.